The entry that follows covers one T cell receptor beta chain sequence. These data belong to a study of blood T cell repertoires in COVID-19. This CDR3 spans 11 amino acids. Cohort placement rested on clinical history that participants reported themselves. Sequencing used immunoSEQ multiplex PCR; TCRdb keeps in-frame clones, though not all of them. The sample holds approximately 140,000 clones, 75% to 90% seen once. The sequencing input was PBMCs or T cells enriched from blood (not recorded which). This receptor was obtained from a woman aged 45-59 years who had recovered from COVID-19. The rearrangement joins TRBV21-1 to TRBJ2-7; no check of the table's D call, TRBD2, against the DNA was made. TRBV21-1 is designated a pseudogene. The chain's CDR3 is CASSRLYEQYF. The CDR3 DNA sequence: TGTGCCAGCAGCCGACTATACGAGCAGTACTTC.